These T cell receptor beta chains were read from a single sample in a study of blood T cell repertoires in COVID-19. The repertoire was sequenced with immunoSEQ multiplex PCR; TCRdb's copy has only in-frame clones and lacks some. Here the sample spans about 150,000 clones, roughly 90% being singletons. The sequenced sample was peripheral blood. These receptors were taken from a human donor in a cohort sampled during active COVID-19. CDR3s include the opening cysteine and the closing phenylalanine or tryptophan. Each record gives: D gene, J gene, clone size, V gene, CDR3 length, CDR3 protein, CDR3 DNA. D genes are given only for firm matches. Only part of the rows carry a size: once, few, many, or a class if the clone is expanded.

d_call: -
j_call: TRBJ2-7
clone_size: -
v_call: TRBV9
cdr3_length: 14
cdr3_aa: CASSVTGESYEQYF
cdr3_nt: TGTGCCAGCAGCGTAACCGGGGAGTCCTACGAGCAGTACTTC

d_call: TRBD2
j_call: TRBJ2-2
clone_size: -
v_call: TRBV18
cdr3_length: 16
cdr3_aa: CASSRLAGGDTGELFF
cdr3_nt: TGTGCCAGCTCAAGACTAGCGGGAGGGGACACCGGGGAGCTGTTTTTT

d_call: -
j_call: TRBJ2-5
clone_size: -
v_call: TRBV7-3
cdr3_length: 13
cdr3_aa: CASSQGLGETQYF
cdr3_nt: TGTGCCAGCAGCCAGGGACTTGGAGAGACCCAGTACTTC

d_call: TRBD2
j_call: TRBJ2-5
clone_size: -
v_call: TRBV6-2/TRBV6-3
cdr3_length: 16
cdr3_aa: CASSYSSGSGQETQYF
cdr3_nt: TGTGCCAGCAGTTACTCGAGCGGGAGTGGTCAAGAGACCCAGTACTTC

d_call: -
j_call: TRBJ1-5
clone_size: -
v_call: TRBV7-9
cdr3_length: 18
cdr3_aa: CASSLALSGRPSNQPQHF
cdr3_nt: TGTGCCAGCAGCTTAGCGCTAAGTGGCAGGCCTAGCAATCAGCCCCAGCATTTT

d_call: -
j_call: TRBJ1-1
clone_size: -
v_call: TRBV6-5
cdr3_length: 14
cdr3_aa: CASTGVWGGTEAFF
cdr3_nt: TGTGCCAGCACCGGGGTCTGGGGAGGGACTGAAGCTTTCTTT

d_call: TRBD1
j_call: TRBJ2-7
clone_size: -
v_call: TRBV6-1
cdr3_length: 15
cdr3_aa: CASSEGQGPPYEQYF
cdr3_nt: TGTGCCAGCAGTGAAGGACAGGGGCCCCCCTACGAGCAGTACTTC

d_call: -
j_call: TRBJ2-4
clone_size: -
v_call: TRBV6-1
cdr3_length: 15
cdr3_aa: CASSDRGEAKNIQYF
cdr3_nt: TGTGCCAGCAGTGACAGGGGGGAAGCCAAAAACATTCAGTACTTC

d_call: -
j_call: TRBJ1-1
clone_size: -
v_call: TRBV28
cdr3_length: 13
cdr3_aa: CASSLAENTEAFF
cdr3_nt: TGTGCCAGCAGTTTAGCGGAAAACACTGAAGCTTTCTTT

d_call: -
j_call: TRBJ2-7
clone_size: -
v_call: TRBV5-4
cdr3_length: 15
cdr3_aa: CASAEGRGTPYEQYF
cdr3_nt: TGTGCCAGCGCCGAGGGTCGGGGAACCCCCTACGAGCAGTACTTC

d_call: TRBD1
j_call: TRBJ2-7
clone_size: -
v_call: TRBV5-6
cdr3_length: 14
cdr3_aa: CASSPGQGPYEQYF
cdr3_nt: TGTGCCAGCAGCCCGGGACAGGGACCCTACGAGCAGTACTTC

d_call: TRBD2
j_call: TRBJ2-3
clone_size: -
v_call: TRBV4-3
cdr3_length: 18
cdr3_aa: CASSQDPASGGATDTQYF
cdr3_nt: TGCGCCAGCAGCCAAGATCCCGCTAGCGGGGGGGCAACAGATACGCAGTATTTT

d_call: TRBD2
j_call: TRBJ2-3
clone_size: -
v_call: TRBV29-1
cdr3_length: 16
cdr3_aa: CSVEDRLAGGTDTQYF
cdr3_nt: TGCAGCGTTGAAGATCGTTTAGCGGGCGGCACAGATACGCAGTATTTT

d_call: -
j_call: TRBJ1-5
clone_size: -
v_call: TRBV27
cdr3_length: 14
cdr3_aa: CASSLATGIQPQHF
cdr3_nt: TGTGCCAGCAGTTTGGCTACAGGGATACAGCCCCAGCATTTT

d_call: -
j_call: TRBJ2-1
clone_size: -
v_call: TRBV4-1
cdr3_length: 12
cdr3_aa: CASSQVNSEQFF
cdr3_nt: TGCGCCAGCAGCCAGGTGAACAGTGAGCAGTTCTTC

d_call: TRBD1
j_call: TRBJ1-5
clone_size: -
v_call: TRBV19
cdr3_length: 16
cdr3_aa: CASSPVDRVGNQPQHF
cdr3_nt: TGTGCCAGTAGTCCTGTAGACAGGGTTGGAAATCAGCCCCAGCATTTT

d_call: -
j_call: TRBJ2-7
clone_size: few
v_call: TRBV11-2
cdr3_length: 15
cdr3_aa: CASSLVFGDSYEQYF
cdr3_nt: TGTGCCAGCAGCTTAGTTTTTGGAGACTCCTACGAGCAGTACTTC

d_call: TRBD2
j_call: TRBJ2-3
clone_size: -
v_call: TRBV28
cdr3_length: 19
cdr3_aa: CASPRSGTSGRWGTDTQYF
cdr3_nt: TGTGCCAGCCCTAGATCTGGGACTAGCGGGAGATGGGGGACAGATACGCAGTATTTT

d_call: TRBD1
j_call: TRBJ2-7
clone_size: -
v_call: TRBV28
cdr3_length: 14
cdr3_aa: CASSLFEGAREQYF
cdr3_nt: TGTGCCAGCAGTTTATTTGAGGGGGCTCGCGAGCAGTACTTC

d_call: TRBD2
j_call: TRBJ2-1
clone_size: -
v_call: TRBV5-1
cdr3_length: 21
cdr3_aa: CASSSTLRITSGSRSYNEQFF
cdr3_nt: TGCGCCAGCAGCTCGACCTTGCGGATTACTAGCGGGAGCCGCTCCTACAATGAGCAGTTCTTC

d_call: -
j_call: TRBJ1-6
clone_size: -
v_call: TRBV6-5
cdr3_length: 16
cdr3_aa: CASSYLTGKRNSPLHF
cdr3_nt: TGTGCCAGCAGTTATCTGACCGGGAAAAGGAATTCACCCCTCCACTTT

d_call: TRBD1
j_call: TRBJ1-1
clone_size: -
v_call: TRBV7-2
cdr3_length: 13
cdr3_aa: CASSVLQGAEAFF
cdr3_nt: TGTGCCAGCAGCGTTCTTCAGGGGGCTGAAGCTTTCTTT

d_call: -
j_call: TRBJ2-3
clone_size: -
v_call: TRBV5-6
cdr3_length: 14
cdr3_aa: CASSQGGSTDTQYF
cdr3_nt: TGTGCCAGCAGCCAGGGGGGAAGCACAGATACGCAGTATTTT

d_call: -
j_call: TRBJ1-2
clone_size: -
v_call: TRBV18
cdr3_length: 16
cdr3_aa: CASSPRVGSDPNGYTF
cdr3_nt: TGTGCCAGCTCACCGAGGGTGGGATCCGACCCTAATGGCTACACCTTC

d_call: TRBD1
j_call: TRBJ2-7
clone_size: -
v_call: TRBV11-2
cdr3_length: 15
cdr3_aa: CASSKDRDTHYEQYF
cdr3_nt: TGTGCCAGCAGCAAGGACAGGGATACTCACTACGAGCAGTACTTC

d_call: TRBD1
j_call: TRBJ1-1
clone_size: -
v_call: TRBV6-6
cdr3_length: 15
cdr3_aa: CASSPGTGGFPRAFF
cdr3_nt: TGTGCCAGCAGTCCAGGGACAGGGGGCTTCCCGAGGGCTTTCTTT

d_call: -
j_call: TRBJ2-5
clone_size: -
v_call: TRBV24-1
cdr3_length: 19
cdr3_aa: CATSDYDRRAHSYQETQYF
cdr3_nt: TGTGCCACCAGTGATTACGACAGGAGAGCCCACTCGTACCAAGAGACCCAGTACTTC

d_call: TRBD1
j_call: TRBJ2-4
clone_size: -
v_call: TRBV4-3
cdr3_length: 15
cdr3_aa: CASSQAGTGANIQYF
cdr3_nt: TGCGCCAGCAGCCAAGCCGGGACAGGGGCAAACATTCAGTACTTC

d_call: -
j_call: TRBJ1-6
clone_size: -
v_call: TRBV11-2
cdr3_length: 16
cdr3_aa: CASSPGQSSYNSPLHF
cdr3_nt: TGTGCCAGCAGCCCCGGACAGAGCTCCTATAATTCACCCCTCCACTTT

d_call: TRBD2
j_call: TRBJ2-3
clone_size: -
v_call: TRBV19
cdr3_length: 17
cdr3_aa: CASSLRTSGDSTDTQYF
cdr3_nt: TGTGCCAGTAGTCTCCGGACTAGCGGGGATAGCACAGATACGCAGTATTTT

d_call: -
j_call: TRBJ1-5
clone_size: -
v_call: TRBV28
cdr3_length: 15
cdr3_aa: CASSRGVVGNQPQHF
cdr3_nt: TGTGCCAGCAGTCGGGGGGTAGTGGGCAATCAGCCCCAGCATTTT

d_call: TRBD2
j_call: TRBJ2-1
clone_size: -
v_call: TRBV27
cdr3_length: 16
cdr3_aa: CASSLFWTSSYNEQFF
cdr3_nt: TGTGCCAGCAGTTTATTCTGGACTAGCTCCTACAATGAGCAGTTCTTC

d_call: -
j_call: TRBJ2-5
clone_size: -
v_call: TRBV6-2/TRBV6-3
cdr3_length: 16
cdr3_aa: CASSLGRSLYQETQYF
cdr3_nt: TGTGCCAGCAGTTTGGGGCGGTCATTGTACCAAGAGACCCAGTACTTC

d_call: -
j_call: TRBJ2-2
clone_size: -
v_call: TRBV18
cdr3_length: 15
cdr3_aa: CASSPYGSDSGELFF
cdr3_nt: TGTGCCAGCTCACCATACGGGAGTGACTCCGGGGAGCTGTTTTTT

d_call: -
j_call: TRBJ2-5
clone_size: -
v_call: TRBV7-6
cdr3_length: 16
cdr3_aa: CASSLGLGTKQETQYF
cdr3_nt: TGTGCCAGCAGCTTAGGCCTCGGGACAAAGCAAGAGACCCAGTACTTC

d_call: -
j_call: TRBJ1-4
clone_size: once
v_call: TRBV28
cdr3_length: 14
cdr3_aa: CASSPLEVGEKLFF
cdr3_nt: TGTGCCAGCAGCCCCCTGGAGGTAGGGGAAAAACTGTTTTTT

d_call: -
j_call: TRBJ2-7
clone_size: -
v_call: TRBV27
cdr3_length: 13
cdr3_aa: CASGDESGYEQYF
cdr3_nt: TGTGCCAGCGGCGACGAATCGGGCTACGAGCAGTACTTC

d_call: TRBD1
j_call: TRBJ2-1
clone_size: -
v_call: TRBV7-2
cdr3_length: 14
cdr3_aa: CASSPGTGPSQQFF
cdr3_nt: TGTGCCAGCAGCCCCGGGACAGGGCCATCTCAGCAGTTCTTC

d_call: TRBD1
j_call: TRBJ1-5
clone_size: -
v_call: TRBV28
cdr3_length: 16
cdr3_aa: CASSLVRTGGLQPQHF
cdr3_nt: TGTGCCAGCAGTTTAGTTCGGACAGGGGGCTTGCAGCCCCAGCATTTT

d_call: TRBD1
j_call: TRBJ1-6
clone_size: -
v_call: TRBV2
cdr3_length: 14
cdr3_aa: CASSVDRANSPLHF
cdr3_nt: TGTGCCAGCAGTGTTGACAGGGCTAATTCACCCCTCCACTTT